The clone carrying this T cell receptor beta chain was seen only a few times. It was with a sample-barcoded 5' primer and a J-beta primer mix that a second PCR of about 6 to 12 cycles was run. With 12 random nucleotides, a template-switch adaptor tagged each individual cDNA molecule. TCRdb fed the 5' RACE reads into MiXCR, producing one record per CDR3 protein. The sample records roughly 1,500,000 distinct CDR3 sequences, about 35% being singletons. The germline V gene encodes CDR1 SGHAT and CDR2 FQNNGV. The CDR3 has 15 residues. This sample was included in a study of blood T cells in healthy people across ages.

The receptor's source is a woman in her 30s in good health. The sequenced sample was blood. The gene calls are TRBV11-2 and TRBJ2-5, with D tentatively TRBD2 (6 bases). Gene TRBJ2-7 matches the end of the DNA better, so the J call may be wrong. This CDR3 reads CASSDSGGEHYEQYF. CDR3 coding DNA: TGTGCCAGCAGCGACTCGGGCGGGGAACACTACGAGCAGTACTTC.